What follows are 9 T cell receptor beta chains derived from one specimen sequenced in a study of blood T cells in healthy people across ages. Sample-barcoded 5' priming and a J-beta primer mix drove a second PCR of 7 to 11 cycles. TCRdb used MiXCR to reprocess the 5' RACE reads, holding one entry per CDR3 protein. The sample includes some 1.8 million distinct CDR3 sequences, about two fifths of them seen just once. The sequenced sample was blood. These receptors were obtained from a human donor in good health.

This clonotype was detected ten times or more. V usage is TRBV9 and J usage is TRBJ2-1; 8 bases match TRBD2. The germline V gene has CDR1 SGDLS and CDR2 YYNGEE. The trim removed 2 bases at V and 0 bases at J, leaving 1 base unmatched. The CDR3 is 15 residues long. The CDR3 region is CASSVGTSSYNEQFF. CDR3 coding DNA: TGTGCCAGCAGCGTCGGGACTAGCTCCTACAATGAGCAGTTCTTC. Full variable domain (missing parts from reference TRBV9 and TRBJ2-1): DSGVTQTPKHLITATGQRVTLRCSPRSGDLSVYWYQQSLDQGLQFLIQYYNGEERAKGNILERFSAQQFPDLHSELNLSSLELGDSALYFCASSVGTSSYNEQFFGPGTRLTVL.

In this sample, this clonotype turned up a few times. The chain has TRBV20-1 and TRBJ2-1; a possible D gene is TRBD1 (6 bases). Trimming pared 0 bases from V and 7 bases from J, leaving 16 bases between. Germline loops: CDR1 DFQATT, CDR2 SNEGSKA (reference sequence). The length of the CDR3 is 15 residues. Here the CDR3 DNA reads TGCAGTGCTAGAGACGCGATCATAGGGGGAAATGAGCAGTTCTTC. The encoded protein is CSARDAIIGGNEQFF.

Ten or more counts support this clonotype. V and J are TRBV7-2 and TRBJ2-3; 12 bases align to TRBD2. The J segment lost 3 bases and the V segment lost 4 bases, leaving 2 bases of the junction unmatched. CDR3 length equals 15 residues. Germline assignment: CDR1 SGHTA and CDR2 FQGNSA. The CDR3 spells CASSSSGGATDTQYF. CDR3 in DNA: TGTGCCAGCAGCTCTAGCGGGGGGGCAACAGATACGCAGTATTTT.

In this sample, this clonotype turned up a few times. This chain connects TRBV6-5 to TRBJ1-2; no firm D call. Trimming left V 5 bases short and J 5 bases short, with 18 bases between. The germline gives CDR1 MNHEY, CDR2 SVGAGI. This CDR3 is 15 amino acids long. DNA for the CDR3: TGTGCCAGCAGTCGAGGGAGCGGGGTGGGGTATGGCTACACCTTC. Translation: CASSRGSGVGYGYTF.

This clonotype has only one observation. This chain connects TRBV7-2 to TRBJ1-5; TRBD1 aligns across 8 bases. The CDR3 is made up of 16 amino acids. Germline CDR1 and CDR2: SGHTA and FQGNSA. V was pared by 1 base and J by 5 bases, with 7 bases of the junction left unmatched. The CDR3: CASSLDSGGGDQPQHF. The CDR3, as DNA: TGTGCCAGCAGCTTAGATTCAGGGGGCGGCGATCAGCCCCAGCATTTT. Full variable domain (rest looked up from reference TRBV7-2 and TRBJ1-5): GAGVSQSPSNKVTEKGKDVELRCDPISGHTALYWYRQSLGQGLEFLIYFQGNSAPDKSGLPSDRFSAERTGGSVSTLTIQRTQQEDSAVYLCASSLDSGGGDQPQHFGDGTRLSIL.

The V and J genes are TRBV6-5 and TRBJ1-1; D might be TRBD1 (6 bases). The V end was cut by 5 bases, the J end by 1 base, with 11 bases between. The germline V gene encodes CDR1 MNHEY and CDR2 SVGAGI. The CDR3 runs to 14 residues. CDR3: CASSLTGQNTEAFF. The CDR3 DNA is TGTGCCAGCAGTCTTACGGGACAGAACACTGAAGCTTTCTTT.

This clonotype was counted only a few times. This chain connects TRBV29-1 to TRBJ2-5; 9 bases agree with TRBD2. CDR1 SQVTM and CDR2 ANQGSEA come from the germline V gene. The CDR3 covers 16 residues. V shed 4 bases and J 4 bases; nucleotides not matched to a gene: 13. The CDR3: CSVVRLADTSSETQYF. The CDR3 DNA reads TGCAGCGTTGTCCGACTAGCGGATACAAGTTCAGAGACCCAGTACTTC.

V is TRBV29-1 and J is TRBJ2-5; D is perhaps TRBD2 (5 bases). V was shortened by 5 bases and J by 5 bases, with 12 bases between the two germline ends. This CDR3 is 12 amino acids long. The germline CDR1 and CDR2 sequences are SQVTM and ANQGSEA. CDR3 in DNA: TGCAGCGTTCTCTCGGGGTCGGAGACCCAGTACTTC. Its protein product is CSVLSGSETQYF.

This chain links TRBV10-3 with TRBJ1-1, with D unclear. This CDR3 region has 12 residues. The germline V gene encodes CDR1 ENHRY and CDR2 SYGVKD. V lost 6 bases and J 2 bases, leaving 7 bases between the germline ends. The chain's CDR3 is CAIRGSNTEAFF. In DNA form, the CDR3 reads TGTGCCATCAGGGGTTCCAACACTGAAGCTTTCTTT.